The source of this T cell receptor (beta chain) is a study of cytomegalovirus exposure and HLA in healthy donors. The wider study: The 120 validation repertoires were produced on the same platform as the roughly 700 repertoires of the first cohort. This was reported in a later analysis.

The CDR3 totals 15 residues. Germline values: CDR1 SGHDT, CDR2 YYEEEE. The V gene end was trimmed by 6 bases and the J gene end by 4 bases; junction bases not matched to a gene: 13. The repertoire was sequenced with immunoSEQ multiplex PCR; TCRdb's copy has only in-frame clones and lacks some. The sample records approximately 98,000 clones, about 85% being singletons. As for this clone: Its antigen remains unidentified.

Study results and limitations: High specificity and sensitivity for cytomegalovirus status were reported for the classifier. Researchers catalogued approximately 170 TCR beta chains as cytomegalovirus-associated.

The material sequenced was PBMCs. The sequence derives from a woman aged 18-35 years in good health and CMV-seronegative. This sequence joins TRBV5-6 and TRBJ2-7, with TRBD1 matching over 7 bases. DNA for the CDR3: TGTGCCAGCATCAAAATGGGGACAGAATTTTACGAGCAGTACTTC. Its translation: CASIKMGTEFYEQYF.